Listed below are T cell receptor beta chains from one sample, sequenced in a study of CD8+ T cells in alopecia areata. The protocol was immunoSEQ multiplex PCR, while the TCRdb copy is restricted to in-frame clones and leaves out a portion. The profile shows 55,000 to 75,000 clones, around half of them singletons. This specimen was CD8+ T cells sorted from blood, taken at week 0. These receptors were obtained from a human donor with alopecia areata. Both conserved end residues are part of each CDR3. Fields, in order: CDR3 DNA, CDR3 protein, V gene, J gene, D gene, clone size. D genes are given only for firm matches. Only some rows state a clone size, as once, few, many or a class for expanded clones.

TGTGCCAGCAGTTTCAACCCTAGCGGACACCAGTACTTC	CASSFNPSGHQYF	TRBV27	TRBJ2-7	TRBD2	few
TGTGCCAGCAGCTCGCAGGGGGCGCAGAATGGCTACACCTTC	CASSSQGAQNGYTF	TRBV27	TRBJ1-2	TRBD1	NA
TGCAGCGTTGAAGATCTAGGGCTAGAGACCCAGTACTTC	CSVEDLGLETQYF	TRBV29-1	TRBJ2-5	NA	NA
TGTGCCAGCAGTCTCTGGGGGCACGATACGCAGTATTTT	CASSLWGHDTQYF	TRBV27	TRBJ2-3	NA	medium-sized
TGCGCCAGCAGCCTAACTAGCGGGAGGGCCTTCTCCTACGAGCAGTACTTC	CASSLTSGRAFSYEQYF	TRBV4-1	TRBJ2-7	TRBD2	few
TGCAGCACCAAAAATAGGGACAGTTCGACCCTCTTC	CSTKNRDSSTLF	TRBV29-1	TRBJ2-1	TRBD1	NA
TGTGCCAGCAGCGCAGGGAATCAGCCCCAGCATTTT	CASSAGNQPQHF	TRBV7-8	TRBJ1-5	NA	few
TGCAGCGTCGGGGGACTGTACACTGAAGCTTTCTTT	CSVGGLYTEAFF	TRBV29-1	TRBJ1-1	NA	NA
TGTGCCAGCAGTTACTCGACTAGTTGGCAAGAGACCCAGTACTTC	CASSYSTSWQETQYF	TRBV27	TRBJ2-5	NA	few
TGCAGTGCCGGAGGGCCCCAGCATTTT	CSAGGPQHF	TRBV20-1	TRBJ1-5	NA	NA
TGTGCCAGCAGCTTAGCGGGGGGACAGGGGGCATTTGCAGAAGAGACCCAGTACTTC	CASSLAGGQGAFAEETQYF	TRBV7-2	TRBJ2-5	TRBD1	NA
TGTGCCAGCAGCGGGGAGGGCAACCAAGAGACCCAGTACTTC	CASSGEGNQETQYF	TRBV2	TRBJ2-5	TRBD2	few
TGTGCCAGCAGTTACGGGACAGGGGGCTACGAGCAGTACTTC	CASSYGTGGYEQYF	TRBV6-6	TRBJ2-7	TRBD1	NA
TGCAGCGCTGTGGGAGGACACTCTAGCACAGATACGCAGTATTTT	CSAVGGHSSTDTQYF	TRBV29-1	TRBJ2-3	NA	NA
TGTGCCAGCAGCTTAAGTGTTCAGGGGGCGAACTATGGCTACACCTTC	CASSLSVQGANYGYTF	TRBV7-9	TRBJ1-2	TRBD1	NA
TGTGCCAGCAGTCAGAGGAGCTACGAGCAGTACTTC	CASSQRSYEQYF	TRBV11-2	TRBJ2-7	NA	few